One sample yielded the 17 T cell receptor beta chains listed below, sequenced in a study of vaccination and CD4 T cells after COVID-19 (dated by TCRdb to about 2022). The treatment or condition label on this specimen signifies: roughly 10-day PBMC culture with coronavirus spike peptide pools or control peptides (ViraFEST assay). Library preparation used PCR. The sequencer listed for this sample is Illumina iSeq 100. DNA from cultured CD4+ T cells was subjected to TCR sequencing with the Oncomine TCR Beta short-read assay at the Johns Hopkins FTIC core. TCRdb ran its own pipeline on the public reads, namely fastp trimming at Q25 and MiXCR clone calling, and kept in-frame beta chains. CDR3 protein duplicates are merged, each entry listing the most common genes and DNA. Across this sample there are nearly 20,000 distinct CDR3 sequences, with approximately 44% seen only once. Roughly 3.1% of the sample is in the top ten clones.

No antigen is known for these receptors. Specimen: CD4+ T cells from blood, cultured in vitro, collected after SARS-CoV-2 vaccination. These receptors originate from a human donor who had recovered from COVID-19.

This clonotype was seen more than once but under ten times. This chain uses TRBV11-3 with TRBJ2-2; unclear D gene. Looked up from germline, CDR1 is SGHNT and CDR2 is YENEEA. V was pared by 1 base and J by 1 base, with 4 bases between. This CDR3 spans 14 amino acids. This CDR3 is CASSLGRNTGELFF. For the CDR3, the DNA is TGTGCCAGCAGCTTAGGGAGGAACACCGGGGAGCTGTTTTTT.

This clonotype has just a few counts. CDR3 sequence (DNA): TGTGCCAGCAGCTTCCCTACTGGTAGCGGACACAATGAGCAGTTCTTC. This sequence encodes CASSFPTGSGHNEQFF. The chain joins TRBV7-2 to TRBJ2-1; D possibly corresponds to TRBD2 (6 bases). Germline values: CDR1 SGHTA, CDR2 FQGNSA. This CDR3 comprises 16 residues. V dropped 3 bases and J dropped 5 bases, with 17 bases sitting between them.

This clonotype came up a few times. The chain couples TRBV19 to TRBJ1-1, with D unclear. CDR1 is LNHDA, CDR2 SQIVND, per germline (reference sequence). V lost 6 bases to trimming and J lost 4 bases, with 21 bases between them. The CDR3 runs to 16 residues. CDR3 nucleotides: TGTGCCAGTAGCAGTAGGGCACTAACCCCGAGCACTGAAGCTTTCTTT. Its protein product is CASSSRALTPSTEAFF.

This clonotype was found a few times. This chain connects TRBV2 to TRBJ2-7; 9 bases are shared with TRBD1. This CDR3 is 15 amino acids long. After removal of 3 bases from V and 1 base from J, the junction contained 4 bases not matched to a gene. Germline V CDR1 and CDR2: SNHLY, FYNNEI. As DNA, the CDR3 is TGTGCCAGCAGTGACCGGGGGACAGGGTCCTACGAGCAGTACTTC. Translating gives CASSDRGTGSYEQYF.

The chain joins TRBV24-1 to TRBJ2-3; TRBD1 agrees at 11 bases. This CDR3 spans 16 amino acids. Germline-derived CDR1 and CDR2 are KGHDR and SFDVKD. V dropped 5 bases and J dropped 1; count of bases not matched to a gene: 4. CDR3 sequence reads: CATSVLGQGGTDTQYF. The CDR3 DNA reads TGTGCCACCAGTGTCTTGGGACAGGGGGGCACAGATACGCAGTATTTT.

This clonotype has only a few counts. The chain is built from TRBV20-1 and TRBJ2-5, with TRBD1 matching 11 bases. Germline V gene sequence: CDR1 DFQATT, CDR2 SNEGSKA (reference sequence). The CDR3 runs 13 residues. Germline trimming cut 5 bases from V and 8 bases from J; bases unmatched to any gene: 7. The CDR3 spells CSARPDRGHTQYF. CDR3 nucleotides: TGCAGTGCTCGCCCGGACAGGGGGCATACCCAGTACTTC.

The chain links TRBV7-9 to TRBJ2-2, with 12 bases fitting TRBD2. The CDR3 runs 17 residues. The V segment lost 1 base and the J segment 7 bases; nucleotides outside the gene matches: 7. In germline, CDR1 is SEHNR, CDR2 FQNEAQ (reference sequence). This chain's CDR3 is CASSLVASGRAGGELFF. The CDR3 DNA sequence: TGTGCCAGCAGCTTAGTCGCTAGCGGGAGGGCCGGCGGGGAGCTGTTTTTT.

The J gene is TRBJ1-1, the V gene TRBV20-1, with TRBD1 identical over 7 bases. V shed 5 bases and J 5 bases; nucleotides not matched to a gene: 8. Germline values: CDR1 DFQATT, CDR2 SNEGSKA (reference sequence). The CDR3 runs to 13 residues. CDR3 DNA sequence: TGCAGTGCTCTAGGGGGCTCGGGGACTGAAGCTTTCTTT. Protein product: CSALGGSGTEAFF.

This chain connects TRBV19 to TRBJ1-3, with 7 nucleotides matching TRBD1. CDR1 LNHDA and CDR2 SQIVND come from the germline V gene (reference sequence). Trimming took 5 bases from V and 0 from J; bases not matched to a gene: 7. This CDR3 has 16 residues. The CDR3 DNA sequence: TGTGCCAGTAGTCCGAGACAGGGACTCTCTGGAAACACCATATATTTT. Its translation: CASSPRQGLSGNTIYF.

This clonotype came up a few times. The V call is TRBV20-1, the J call TRBJ1-6, with 7 bases identical to TRBD1. The CDR3 consists of 16 residues. V dropped 0 bases and J dropped 6; count of bases not matched to a gene: 8. Germline loops: CDR1 DFQATT, CDR2 SNEGSKA (reference sequence). The CDR3 nucleotides are TGCAGTGCTAGAGACAGGGGGGCAAACACTAATTCACCCCTCCACTTT. Amino acid sequence: CSARDRGANTNSPLHF.

This clonotype showed up just a few times. The rearrangement joins TRBV21-1 to TRBJ2-7; no check of the table's D call, TRBD1, against the DNA was made. TRBV21-1 is assigned pseudogene status. The CDR3 covers 15 residues. CDR3: CASSNGQGSGYEQYF. Here the CDR3 DNA reads TGTGCCAGCAGCAATGGGCAGGGCAGTGGCTACGAGCAGTACTTC.

The chain is built from TRBV11-2 and TRBJ2-5; D remains ambiguous. CDR1 is SGHAT, CDR2 FQNNGV, per germline. This CDR3 is 11 amino acids long. Trimming shortened V by 5 bases and J by 2 bases, and 3 bases separated the two germline ends. CDR3 loop: CASSPQETQYF. DNA of the CDR3: TGTGCCAGCAGCCCACAAGAGACCCAGTACTTC.

This clonotype was recorded a few times. The J gene is TRBJ2-3, the V gene TRBV5-6; 12 nucleotides match TRBD1. Looked up from germline, CDR1 is SGHDT and CDR2 is YYEEEE. J was trimmed by 5 bases and V by 3 bases; bases with no gene match: 10. The CDR3 is 17 residues long. CDR3 sequence: CASSSYLGQGAGDTQYF. The CDR3 DNA is TGTGCCAGCAGCTCCTATTTGGGACAGGGGGCGGGAGATACGCAGTATTTT.

This clonotype was seen only a few times. V gene TRBV20-1 combines with J gene TRBJ1-3; a weak D match, TRBD1 (5 bases). Trimming took 0 bases from V and 3 from J, leaving 18 bases between them. This CDR3 has 17 amino acids. Germline assignment: CDR1 DFQATT and CDR2 SNEGSKA (reference sequence). CDR3 in amino acids: CSARDGGAGGDGNTIYF. CDR3 bases: TGCAGTGCTAGAGATGGGGGTGCGGGAGGCGATGGAAACACCATATATTTT.

In its sample, this clonotype was seen a few times. The chain uses TRBV6-2 or TRBV6-3 and TRBJ2-1, with 9 bases matching TRBD2. The J segment lost 0 bases and the V segment lost 6 bases, leaving 18 bases of the junction unmatched. The CDR3 length is 20 residues. CDR1 MNHEY and CDR2 SVGEGT come from the germline V gene. The CDR3 spells CASSPRSLAGALSSYNEQFF. CDR3 bases: TGTGCCAGCAGCCCCCGGTCACTAGCGGGTGCGCTAAGCTCCTACAATGAGCAGTTCTTC.

V and J are TRBV11-2 and TRBJ1-1; TRBD1 is a possible D gene (5 bases). The V end was cut by 1 base, the J end by 6 bases, with 9 bases between. CDR1 is SGHAT and CDR2 is FQNNGV in the germline V gene. This CDR3 region has 13 residues. The CDR3 bases are TGTGCCAGCAGCTTAGTGCCCAGGGCTGAAGCTTTCTTT. It codes for CASSLVPRAEAFF.

The chain uses TRBV10-3 and TRBJ1-6; the match to TRBD1 covers 7 bases. Germline-derived CDR1 and CDR2 are ENHRY and SYGVKD. The CDR3 covers 14 residues. The V and J ends lost 8 bases and 2 bases, in that order; junction bases with no gene match: 3. CDR3 in amino acids: CAIRDSAYNSPLHF. CDR3 coding DNA: TGTGCCATCCGGGACAGTGCCTATAATTCACCCCTCCACTTT.